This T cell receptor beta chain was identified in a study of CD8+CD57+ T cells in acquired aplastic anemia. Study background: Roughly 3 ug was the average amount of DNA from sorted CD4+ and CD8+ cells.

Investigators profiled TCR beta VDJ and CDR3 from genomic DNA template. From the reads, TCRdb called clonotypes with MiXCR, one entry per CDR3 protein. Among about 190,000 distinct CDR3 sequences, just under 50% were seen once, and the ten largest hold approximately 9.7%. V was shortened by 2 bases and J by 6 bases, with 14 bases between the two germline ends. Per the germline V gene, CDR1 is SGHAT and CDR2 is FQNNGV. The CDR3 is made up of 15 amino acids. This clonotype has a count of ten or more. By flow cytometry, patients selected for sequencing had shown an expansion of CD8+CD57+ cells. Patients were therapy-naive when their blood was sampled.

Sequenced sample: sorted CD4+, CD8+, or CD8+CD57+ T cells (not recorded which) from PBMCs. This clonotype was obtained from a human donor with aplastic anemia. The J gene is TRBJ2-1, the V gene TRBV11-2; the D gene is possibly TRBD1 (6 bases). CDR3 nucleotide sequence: TGTGCCAGCAGCTTAAGGGGGATCCTCTTCAATGAGCAGTTCTTC. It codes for CASSLRGILFNEQFF.